The present entry profiles one TCR beta chain with its context. TCR beta cDNA libraries had unique molecular identifiers. TCRdb reprocessed the PCR reads with MiXCR, giving one entry per CDR3 protein. The sample shows 700,000 to 800,000 distinct CDR3 sequences, roughly 27% of them seen only once. This sample stems from a study of post-analysis software for immune sequencing data. This TCR was recovered from a girl between 10 and 17 years old with multiple sclerosis. Specimen: blood.

The CDR3: CASSFSPEAGFGSYEQYF. In DNA, the CDR3 is TGTGCCAGCAGCTTTTCCCCAGAGGCGGGTTTTGGATCCTACGAGCAGTACTTC. The gene calls are TRBV11-2 and TRBJ2-7, with D tentatively TRBD2 (5 bases). Germline assignment: CDR1 SGHAT and CDR2 FQNNGV. Trimming took off 3 bases at V and 1 base at J, with 22 bases between the two ends. The CDR3 contains 18 residues. Supplemented by reference TRBV11-2 and TRBJ2-7, the full variable domain reads EAGVAQSPRYKIIEKRQSVAFWCNPISGHATLYWYQQILGQGPKLLIQFQNNGVVDDSQLPKDRFSAERLKGVDSTLKIQPAKLEDSAVYLCASSFSPEAGFGSYEQYFGPGTRLTVT.